This section outlines one TCR beta chain sequence together with its context. The data were obtained in a study of T cell changes during pregnancy in multiple sclerosis. CDR1 is GTSNPN and CDR2 is SVGIG in the germline V gene (reference sequence). Trimming cost V 7 bases and J 2 bases; bases outside gene matches: 2. This CDR3 region has 12 residues. Assay: immunoSEQ multiplex PCR; the TCRdb copy retains only in-frame clones and omits some. The sample shows about 62,000 clones, under 95% of them seen only once. The chain couples TRBV30 to TRBJ2-7; 10 nucleotides line up with TRBD2. The material sequenced was CD8+ T cells from peripheral blood mononuclear cells, taken in the second trimester of pregnancy. This TCR came from a female donor with multiple sclerosis, enrolled in a pregnancy study. The CDR3 bases are TGTGCCTTCAGCGGGAGGGCCTACGAGCAGTACTTC. This sequence encodes CAFSGRAYEQYF.